The subject of this entry is one T cell receptor (beta chain). The CDR3 loop spans 14 amino acids. Germline CDR1 reads MDHEN; CDR2 reads SYDVKM. V gave up 3 bases and J gave up 2 bases, with 8 bases separating them. Assay: immunoSEQ multiplex PCR; the TCRdb copy retains only in-frame clones and omits some. This sample has 300,000 or so clones, with roughly 86% found just once. These data originate in a study of blood T cell repertoires in COVID-19. Each participant's cohort was designated according to participant-reported clinical history. The V and J genes are TRBV28 and TRBJ1-5, with TRBD1 as a possible D gene (6 bases). The sequenced sample consisted of PBMCs or T cells enriched from blood (not recorded which). This clonotype originated in a woman aged 50 to 60 who had been exposed to COVID-19. The CDR3: CASSLGARNQPQHF. CDR3 nucleotides: TGTGCCAGCAGTTTGGGGGCGCGCAATCAGCCCCAGCATTTT.